One sample yielded the 18 T cell receptor beta chains listed below, sequenced in a study of blood T cell repertoires in COVID-19. Method: immunoSEQ multiplex PCR; TCRdb's copy keeps in-frame clones and lacks some. The data show fewer than 150,000 clones, with over 65% seen just once and about 7.3% held by the top ten. Sequenced sample: peripheral blood. Receptors were obtained from a woman in her thirties or forties with acute or convalescent COVID-19.

This CDR3 reads CASSLEQYNEQFF. CDR3 sequence (DNA): TGTGCCAGCAGCTTGGAGCAGTACAATGAGCAGTTCTTC. The rearrangement links TRBV7-2 to TRBJ2-1; D not resolved. The CDR3 spans 13 residues. Germline values: CDR1 SGHTA, CDR2 FQGNSA. V was shortened by 3 bases and J by 4 bases, with 7 bases between the two germline ends. The whole variable domain, remainder taken from reference TRBV7-2 and TRBJ2-1, is GAGVSQSPSNKVTEKGKDVELRCDPISGHTALYWYRQSLGQGLEFLIYFQGNSAPDKSGLPSDRFSAERTGGSVSTLTIQRTQQEDSAVYLCASSLEQYNEQFFGPGTRLTVL.

The chain links TRBV21-1 to TRBJ1-4. TRBV21-1 is annotated as a pseudogene. The CDR3 sequence is 13 residues long. CDR3 DNA: TGTGCCAGCAGCCCCGAAAGCCCAGAAAAACTGTTTTTT. Translation: CASSPESPEKLFF.

The chain carries TRBV6-5 and TRBJ1-1; 8 nucleotides match TRBD1. V dropped 2 bases and J dropped 5; count of bases not matched to a gene: 4. CDR3 length equals 14 residues. CDR1 MNHEY and CDR2 SVGAGI come from the germline V gene. The CDR3 region is CASSYAGGETEAFF. In nucleotides, the CDR3 is TGTGCCAGCAGTTACGCAGGGGGCGAAACTGAAGCTTTCTTT.

The genes are TRBV7-3 and TRBJ1-1; D gene unclear. Germline loops: CDR1 SGHTA, CDR2 FQGTGA. The CDR3 runs 12 residues. The ends were cut back, 3 bases at V and 7 bases at J, with 9 bases in the middle. This CDR3 is CASSLKYGEAFF. CDR3 in DNA: TGTGCCAGCAGCTTGAAGTACGGTGAAGCTTTCTTT. The full variable domain, its missing parts supplied by reference TRBV7-3 and TRBJ1-1, is GAGVSQTPSNKVTEKGKYVELRCDPISGHTALYWYRQSLGQGPEFLIYFQGTGAADDSGLPNDRFFAVRPEGSVSTLKIQRTERGDSAVYLCASSLKYGEAFFGQGTRLTVV.

V is TRBV4-3 and J is TRBJ2-7; D gene ambiguous. V was trimmed by 4 bases and J by 2 bases, leaving 12 bases between them. Germline-derived CDR1 and CDR2 are LGHNA and YSLEER. This CDR3 has 14 amino acids. The CDR3 DNA is TGCGCCAGCAGCCTCACGCCTGAGGCCTACGAGCAGTACTTC. Its translation is CASSLTPEAYEQYF.

V and J are TRBV20-1 and TRBJ2-4; D is perhaps TRBD1 (5 bases). V lost 4 bases and J lost 9, with 7 bases in between. This CDR3 has 10 amino acids. The germline V gene encodes CDR1 DFQATT and CDR2 SNEGSKA (reference sequence). The CDR3 DNA is TGCAGTGCTAAAGACAGCATTCAGTACTTC. Translating gives CSAKDSIQYF.

This sequence joins TRBV6-6 and TRBJ1-4; D uncertain. The germline gives CDR1 MNHNY, CDR2 SVGAGI (reference sequence). The CDR3 spans 12 residues. Between the trimmed V and J ends, which lost 5 bases and 8 bases, there was a span of 9 bases. The CDR3 is CASSISREKLFF. DNA for the CDR3: TGTGCCAGCAGTATATCCCGGGAAAAACTGTTTTTT.

This clone was counted a few times. This same CDR3 is encoded by further DNA sequences in the sample. The chain joins TRBV5-1 to TRBJ1-4, with a weak D call TRBD1 (6 bases). The CDR3 contains 15 residues. V lost 4 bases to trimming and J lost 3 bases, with 13 bases between them. The V gene's germline CDR1 is SGHRS and CDR2 YFSETQ. The CDR3 sequence is CASSPTDSPNEKLFF. The CDR3 DNA sequence: TGCGCCAGCAGCCCGACGGACAGTCCTAATGAAAAACTGTTTTTT.

The V gene is TRBV19, the J gene TRBJ1-5, with D unclear. The CDR3 contains 14 residues. V shed 2 bases and J shed 2 bases, with 7 bases lying between them. The germline CDR1 and CDR2 sequences are LNHDA and SQIVND (reference sequence). The CDR3 here is CASSIILGNQPQHF. The CDR3 DNA reads TGTGCCAGTAGTATAATCCTTGGCAATCAGCCCCAGCATTTT.

V gene TRBV7-9 combines with J gene TRBJ1-4; the match to TRBD1 covers 7 bases. Trimming took 4 bases from V and 8 from J; bases not matched to a gene: 16. Germline CDR1 reads SEHNR; CDR2 reads FQNEAQ (reference sequence). The CDR3 covers 17 residues. CDR3: CASSSTRGTEENEKLFF. The CDR3 DNA follows: TGTGCCAGCAGCTCAACCAGGGGGACCGAGGAAAACGAAAAACTGTTTTTT.

The chain uses TRBV18 and TRBJ2-7, with a possible D match to TRBD2 (5 bases). Trimming left V 4 bases short and J 2 bases short, with 15 bases between. In germline, CDR1 is KGHSH, CDR2 LQKENI. CDR3 size: 15 residues. The CDR3 protein is CASSQVTGIAYEQYF. The CDR3, as DNA: TGTGCCAGCTCACAGGTAACGGGGATAGCCTACGAGCAGTACTTC.

The genes are TRBV7-9 and TRBJ2-1; possibly TRBD2 for D (5 bases). Trimming stripped 8 bases from V and 8 bases from J, with 13 bases between. The length of the CDR3 is 12 residues. CDR1 and CDR2 from the germline V gene are SEHNR and FQNEAQ (reference sequence). CDR3 protein: CASAGAGYEQFF. In nucleotides, the CDR3 is TGTGCCAGCGCCGGTGCGGGCTATGAGCAGTTCTTC. Full variable domain (rest looked up from reference TRBV7-9 and TRBJ2-1): DTGVSQNPRHKITKRGQNVTFRCDPISEHNRLYWYRQTLGQGPEFLTYFQNEAQLEKSRLLSDRFSAERPKGSFSTLEIQRTEQGDSAMYLCASAGAGYEQFFGPGTRLTVL.

This clone was seen once. The V call is TRBV6-6, the J call TRBJ1-1; 9 bases match TRBD1. The CDR3 runs 15 residues. Germline-derived CDR1 and CDR2 are MNHNY and SVGAGI (reference sequence). The ends lost 6 bases at V and 4 bases at J; junction bases unmatched: 9. Here the CDR3 reads CASSRPGQGGTEAFF. CDR3 DNA sequence: TGTGCCAGCAGCCGACCGGGACAGGGAGGCACTGAAGCTTTCTTT.

The genes are TRBV5-5 and TRBJ2-7; maybe TRBD1 (5 bases). The CDR3 extends over 13 amino acids. V was shortened by 1 base and J by 3 bases, with 8 bases between the two germline ends. Germline-derived CDR1 and CDR2 are SGHKS and YYEKEE (reference sequence). The chain's CDR3 is CASSLKGVYEQYF. CDR3 coding DNA: TGTGCCAGCAGCTTGAAAGGGGTCTACGAGCAGTACTTC.

The genes are TRBV5-4 and TRBJ2-3, with 11 bases matching TRBD2. The CDR3 length is 19 residues. V was clipped by 1 base and J by 0 bases; unmatched bases: 10. Germline CDR1 is SGHNT and CDR2 is YYREEE (reference sequence). CDR3 in amino acids: CASSLYSGGAVGSTDTQYF. DNA for the CDR3: TGTGCCAGCAGCTTGTATAGCGGGGGGGCGGTCGGGAGCACAGATACGCAGTATTTT.

This sequence joins TRBV24-1 and TRBJ2-3; 9 bases are shared with TRBD1. The CDR3 sequence is 15 residues long. Per germline, CDR1 KGHDR and CDR2 SFDVKD. The V and J ends lost 6 bases and 2 bases, in that order; junction bases with no gene match: 5. CDR3: CATSRGQGDTDTQYF. The CDR3 region has the DNA TGTGCCACCAGTCGGGGACAGGGCGACACAGATACGCAGTATTTT.

The chain uses TRBV6-5 and TRBJ2-1; 10 nucleotides align to TRBD2. J lost 7 bases, V lost 7 bases, and 7 bases had no gene match. In germline, CDR1 is MNHEY, CDR2 SVGAGI. There are 14 residues in the CDR3. CDR3 nucleotide sequence: TGTGCCAGCACACGGAGCGGGGGGGAGAATGAGCAGTTCTTC. This gives the protein CASTRSGGENEQFF.

The rearrangement uses TRBV12-5 and TRBJ2-7, with no clear D. Germline CDR1 reads LGHNT; CDR2 reads FRNRAP. CDR3 length: 11 amino acids. V was shortened by 5 bases and J by 6 bases, with 8 bases between the two germline ends. CDR3 sequence: CASGPPSEQYF. DNA of the CDR3: TGTGCTAGTGGTCCCCCTTCCGAGCAGTACTTC. The full variable domain, rest sourced from reference TRBV12-5 and TRBJ2-7, is DARVTQTPRHKVTEMGQEVTMRCQPILGHNTVFWYRQTMMQGLELLAYFRNRAPLDDSGMPKDRFSAEMPDATLATLKIQPSEPRDSAVYFCASGPPSEQYFGPGTRLTVT.